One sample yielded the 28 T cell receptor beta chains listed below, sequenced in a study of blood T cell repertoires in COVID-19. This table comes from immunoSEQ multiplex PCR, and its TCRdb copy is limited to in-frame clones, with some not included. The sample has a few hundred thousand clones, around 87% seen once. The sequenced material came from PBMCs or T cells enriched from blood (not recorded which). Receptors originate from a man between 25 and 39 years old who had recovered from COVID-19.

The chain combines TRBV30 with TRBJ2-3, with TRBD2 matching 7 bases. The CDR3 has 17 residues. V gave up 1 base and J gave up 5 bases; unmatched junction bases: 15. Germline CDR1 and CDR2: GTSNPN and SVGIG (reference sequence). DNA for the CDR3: TGTGCCTGGAGTGGGGAACTAGCGAGTAGGTGGGGAGATACGCAGTATTTT. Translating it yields CAWSGELASRWGDTQYF. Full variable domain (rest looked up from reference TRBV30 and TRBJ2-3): SQTIHQWPATLVQPVGSPLSLECTVEGTSNPNLYWYRQAAGRGLQLLFYSVGIGQISSEVPQNLSASRPQDRQFILSSKKLLLSDSGFYLCAWSGELASRWGDTQYFGPGTRLTVL.

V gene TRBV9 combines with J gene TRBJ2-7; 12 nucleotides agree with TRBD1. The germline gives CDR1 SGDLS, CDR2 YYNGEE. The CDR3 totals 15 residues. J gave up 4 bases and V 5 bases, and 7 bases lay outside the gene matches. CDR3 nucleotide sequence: TGTGCCAGCAGTCATACGGGACAGGGGGCTTACGAGCAGTACTTC. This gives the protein CASSHTGQGAYEQYF.

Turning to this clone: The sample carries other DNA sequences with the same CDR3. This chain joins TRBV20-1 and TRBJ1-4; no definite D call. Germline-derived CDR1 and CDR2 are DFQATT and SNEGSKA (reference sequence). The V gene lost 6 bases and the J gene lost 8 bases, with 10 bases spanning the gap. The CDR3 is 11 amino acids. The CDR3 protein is CSAVLGEKLFF. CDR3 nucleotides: TGCAGTGCCGTATTGGGCGAAAAACTGTTTTTT.

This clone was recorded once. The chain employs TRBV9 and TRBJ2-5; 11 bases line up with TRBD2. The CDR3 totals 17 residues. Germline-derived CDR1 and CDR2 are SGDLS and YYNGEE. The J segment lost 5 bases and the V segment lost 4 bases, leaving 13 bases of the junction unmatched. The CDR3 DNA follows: TGTGCCAGCAGCACCCCACGTAGCGGGGGGGTCGGTGAGACCCAGTACTTC. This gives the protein CASSTPRSGGVGETQYF.

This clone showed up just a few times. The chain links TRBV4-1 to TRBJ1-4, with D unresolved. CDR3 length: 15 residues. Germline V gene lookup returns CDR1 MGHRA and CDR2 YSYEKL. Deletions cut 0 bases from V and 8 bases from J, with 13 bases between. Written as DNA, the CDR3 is TGCGCCAGCAGCCAAGAAGGTGACCGCGGGGAAAAACTGTTTTTT. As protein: CASSQEGDRGEKLFF.

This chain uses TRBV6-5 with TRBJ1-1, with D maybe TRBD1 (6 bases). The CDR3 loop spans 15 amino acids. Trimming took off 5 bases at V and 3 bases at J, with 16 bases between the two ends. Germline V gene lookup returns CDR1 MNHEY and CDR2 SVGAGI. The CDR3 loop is CASSPLTGAYTEAFF. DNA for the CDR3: TGTGCCAGCAGTCCCCTGACAGGAGCCTACACTGAAGCTTTCTTT.

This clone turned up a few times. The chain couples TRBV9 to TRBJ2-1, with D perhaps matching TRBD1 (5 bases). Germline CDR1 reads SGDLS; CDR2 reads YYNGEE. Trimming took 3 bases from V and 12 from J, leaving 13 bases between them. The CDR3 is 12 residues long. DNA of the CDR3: TGTGCCAGCAGCGACAGGCGCCTGCGGCAGTTCTTC. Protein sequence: CASSDRRLRQFF. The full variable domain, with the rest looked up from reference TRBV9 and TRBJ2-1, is DSGVTQTPKHLITATGQRVTLRCSPRSGDLSVYWYQQSLDQGLQFLIQYYNGEERAKGNILERFSAQQFPDLHSELNLSSLELGDSALYFCASSDRRLRQFFGPGTRLTVL.

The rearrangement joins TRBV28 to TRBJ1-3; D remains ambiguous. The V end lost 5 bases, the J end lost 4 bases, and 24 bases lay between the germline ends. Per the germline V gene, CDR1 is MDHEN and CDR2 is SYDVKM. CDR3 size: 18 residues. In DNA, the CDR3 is TGTGCCAGCAGTATGGGTAGGGTTCGTGGAGGCTGGGGAAACACCATATATTTT. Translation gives CASSMGRVRGGWGNTIYF.

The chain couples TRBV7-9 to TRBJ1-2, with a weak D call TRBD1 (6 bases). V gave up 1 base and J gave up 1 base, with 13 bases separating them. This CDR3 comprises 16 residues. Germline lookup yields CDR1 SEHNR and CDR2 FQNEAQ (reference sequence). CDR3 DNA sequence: TGTGCCAGCAGCTTAGGGATAAACAGGGTTAACTATGGCTACACCTTC. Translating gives CASSLGINRVNYGYTF.

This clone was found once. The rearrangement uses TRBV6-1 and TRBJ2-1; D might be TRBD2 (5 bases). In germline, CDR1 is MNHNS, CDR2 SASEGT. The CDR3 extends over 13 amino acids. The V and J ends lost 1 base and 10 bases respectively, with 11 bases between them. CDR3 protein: CASSEVMSGEQFF. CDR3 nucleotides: TGTGCCAGCAGTGAAGTGATGTCGGGGGAGCAGTTCTTC.

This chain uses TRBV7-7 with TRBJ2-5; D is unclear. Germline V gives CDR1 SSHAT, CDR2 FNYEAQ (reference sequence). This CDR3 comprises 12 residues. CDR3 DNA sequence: TGTGCTACTGGTGGTGGTGAAGAGACCCAGTACTTC. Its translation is CATGGGEETQYF.

CDR3 coding DNA: TGCGCCAGCAGCCAGGCGGGGAGCACAGATACGCAGTATTTT. This encodes CASSQAGSTDTQYF. The chain joins TRBV4-1 to TRBJ2-3; tentative D call: TRBD2 (6 bases). Germline CDR1 reads MGHRA; CDR2 reads YSYEKL. The V end was cut by 3 bases, the J end by 0 bases, with 7 bases between. The length of the CDR3 is 14 residues.

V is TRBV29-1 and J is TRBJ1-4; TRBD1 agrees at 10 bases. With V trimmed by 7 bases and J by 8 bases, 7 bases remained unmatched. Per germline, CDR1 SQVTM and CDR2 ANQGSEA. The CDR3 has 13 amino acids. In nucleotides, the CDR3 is TGCAGCGCCTCGACAGGGGGCGAAGAAAAACTGTTTTTT. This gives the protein CSASTGGEEKLFF.

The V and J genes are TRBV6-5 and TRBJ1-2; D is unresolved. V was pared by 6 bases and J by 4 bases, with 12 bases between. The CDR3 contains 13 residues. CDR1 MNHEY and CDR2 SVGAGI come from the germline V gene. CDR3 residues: CASSPPEGYGYTF. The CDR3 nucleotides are TGTGCCAGCAGCCCCCCGGAGGGCTATGGCTACACCTTC.

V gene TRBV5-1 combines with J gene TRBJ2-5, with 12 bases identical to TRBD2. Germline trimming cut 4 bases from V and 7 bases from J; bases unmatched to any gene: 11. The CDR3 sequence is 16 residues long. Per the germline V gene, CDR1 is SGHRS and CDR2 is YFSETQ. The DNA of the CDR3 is TGCGCCAGCAGCCTACAAGAACTAGCGGGGGGAGGGACCCAGTACTTC. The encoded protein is CASSLQELAGGGTQYF.

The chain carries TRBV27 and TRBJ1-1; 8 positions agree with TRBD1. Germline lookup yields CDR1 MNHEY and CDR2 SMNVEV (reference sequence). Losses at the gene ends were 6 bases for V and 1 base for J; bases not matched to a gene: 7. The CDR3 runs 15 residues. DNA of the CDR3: TGTGCCAGCAGAATAAGACAGGGGACGAACACTGAAGCTTTCTTT. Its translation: CASRIRQGTNTEAFF.

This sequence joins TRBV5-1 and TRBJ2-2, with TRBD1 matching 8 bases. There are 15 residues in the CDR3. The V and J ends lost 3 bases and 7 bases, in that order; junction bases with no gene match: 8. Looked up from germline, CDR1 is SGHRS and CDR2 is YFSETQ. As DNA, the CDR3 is TGCGCCAGCAGCTGGAAGACAGGGGCGGTCGGGGAGCTGTTTTTT. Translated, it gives CASSWKTGAVGELFF.

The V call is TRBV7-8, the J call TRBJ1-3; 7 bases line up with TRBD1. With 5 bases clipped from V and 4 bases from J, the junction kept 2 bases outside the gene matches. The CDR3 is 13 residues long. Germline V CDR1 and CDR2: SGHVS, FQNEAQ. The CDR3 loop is CASSADRGNTIYF. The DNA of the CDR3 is TGTGCCAGCAGCGCGGACAGGGGAAACACCATATATTTT.

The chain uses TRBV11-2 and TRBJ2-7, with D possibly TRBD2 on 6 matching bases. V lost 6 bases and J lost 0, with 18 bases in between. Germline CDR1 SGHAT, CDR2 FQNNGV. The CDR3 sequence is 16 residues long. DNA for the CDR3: TGTGCCAGCAGTACAATCGGGGGTGGATCCTCCTACGAGCAGTACTTC. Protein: CASSTIGGGSSYEQYF.

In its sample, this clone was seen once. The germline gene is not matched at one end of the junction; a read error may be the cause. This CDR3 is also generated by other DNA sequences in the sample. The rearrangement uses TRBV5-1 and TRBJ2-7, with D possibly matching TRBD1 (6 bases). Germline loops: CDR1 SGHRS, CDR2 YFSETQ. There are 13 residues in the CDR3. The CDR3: CASSLGTYYEQYF. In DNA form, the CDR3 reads TGCGCCAGCAGCCTAGGGACATACTACGAACAGTACTTC.

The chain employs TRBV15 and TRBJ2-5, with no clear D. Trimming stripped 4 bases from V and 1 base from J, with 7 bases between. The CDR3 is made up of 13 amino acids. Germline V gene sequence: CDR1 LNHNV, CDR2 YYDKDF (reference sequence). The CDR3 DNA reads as TGTGCCACCAGCATTCCCGTCCAAGAGACCCAGTACTTC. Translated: CATSIPVQETQYF.

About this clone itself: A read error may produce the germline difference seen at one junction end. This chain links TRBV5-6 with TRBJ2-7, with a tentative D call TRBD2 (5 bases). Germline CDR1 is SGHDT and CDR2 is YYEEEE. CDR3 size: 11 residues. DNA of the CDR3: TGTGCCAGCAGCTTGGGTCCGGACGGGGACTTC. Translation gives CASSLGPDGDF. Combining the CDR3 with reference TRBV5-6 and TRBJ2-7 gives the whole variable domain DAGVTQSPTHLIKTRGQQVTLRCSPKSGHDTVSWYQQALGQGPQFIFQYYEEEERQRGNFPDRFSGHQFPNYSSELNVNALLLGDSALYLCASSLGPDGDFGPGTRLTVT.

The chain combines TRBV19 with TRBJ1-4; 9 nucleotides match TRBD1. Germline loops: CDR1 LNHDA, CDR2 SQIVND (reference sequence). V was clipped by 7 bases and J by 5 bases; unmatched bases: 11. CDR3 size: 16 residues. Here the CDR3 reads CASNARAGTGNEKLFF. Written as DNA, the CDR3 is TGTGCCAGTAACGCCAGAGCAGGGACAGGGAATGAAAAACTGTTTTTT.

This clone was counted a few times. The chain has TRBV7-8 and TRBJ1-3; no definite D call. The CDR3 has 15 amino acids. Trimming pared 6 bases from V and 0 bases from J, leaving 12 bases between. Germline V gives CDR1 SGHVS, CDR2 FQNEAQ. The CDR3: CASRPGLTSGNTIYF. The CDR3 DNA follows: TGTGCCAGCAGGCCCGGACTGACCTCTGGAAACACCATATATTTT.

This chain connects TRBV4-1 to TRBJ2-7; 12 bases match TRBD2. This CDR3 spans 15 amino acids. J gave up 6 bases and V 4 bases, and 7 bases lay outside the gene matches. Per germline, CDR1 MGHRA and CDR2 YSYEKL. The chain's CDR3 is CASSPQPGLAGEQYF. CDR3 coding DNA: TGCGCCAGCAGCCCCCAACCGGGACTAGCGGGCGAGCAGTACTTC.

In DNA, the CDR3 is TGCGCCAGCAGCCAAGCCGAGGGAGGGGGTGAAAAACTGTTTTTT. Amino acid sequence: CASSQAEGGGEKLFF. This sequence joins TRBV4-1 and TRBJ1-4, with D maybe TRBD1 (6 bases). In germline, CDR1 is MGHRA, CDR2 YSYEKL. The CDR3 extends over 15 amino acids. With 1 base removed from V and 7 bases from J, the gap between germline ends came to 13 bases.

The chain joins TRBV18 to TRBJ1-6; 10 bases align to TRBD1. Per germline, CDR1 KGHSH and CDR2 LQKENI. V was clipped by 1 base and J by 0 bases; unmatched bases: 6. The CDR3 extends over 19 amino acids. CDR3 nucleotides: TGTGCCAGCTCACCACGACAGGGGGCGATGAGCTCCTATAATTCACCCCTCCACTTT. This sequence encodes CASSPRQGAMSSYNSPLHF.

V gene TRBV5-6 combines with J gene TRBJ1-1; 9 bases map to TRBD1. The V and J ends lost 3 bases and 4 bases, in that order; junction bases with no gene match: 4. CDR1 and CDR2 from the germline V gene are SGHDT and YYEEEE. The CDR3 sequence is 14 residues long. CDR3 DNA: TGTGCCAGCAGCTGGGGACAGGGCCCCACTGAAGCTTTCTTT. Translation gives CASSWGQGPTEAFF.